This TCR beta chain was identified in a study of T cell repertoires in ileal Crohn's disease. Study-level findings and limits: Compared with non-smokers, active smokers at surgery showed more clonal expansions. Clonality above 26.8% at surgery always came with endoscopic recurrence. Sorted CD8 T cells held more high-frequency clones than CD4.

Comments on this clone: What it binds is not known.

TCRB immunosequencing input was roughly 490 nanograms of biopsy DNA per sample. The data were produced by immunoSEQ multiplex PCR, yet TCRdb's version contains in-frame clones alone and is incomplete. The table lists around 14,000 clones, 75% to 90% of them singletons. V lost 2 bases to trimming and J lost 3 bases, with 5 bases between them. This CDR3 has 13 amino acids. From germline, CDR1 is MNHNS and CDR2 SASEGT. The source is an adult with Crohn's disease. V usage is TRBV6-1 and J usage is TRBJ1-5; D is uncertain. The source material was ileal tissue. The CDR3 is CASSEQFNQPQHF. The DNA for the CDR3 is TGTGCCAGCAGTGAACAGTTCAATCAGCCCCAGCATTTT.